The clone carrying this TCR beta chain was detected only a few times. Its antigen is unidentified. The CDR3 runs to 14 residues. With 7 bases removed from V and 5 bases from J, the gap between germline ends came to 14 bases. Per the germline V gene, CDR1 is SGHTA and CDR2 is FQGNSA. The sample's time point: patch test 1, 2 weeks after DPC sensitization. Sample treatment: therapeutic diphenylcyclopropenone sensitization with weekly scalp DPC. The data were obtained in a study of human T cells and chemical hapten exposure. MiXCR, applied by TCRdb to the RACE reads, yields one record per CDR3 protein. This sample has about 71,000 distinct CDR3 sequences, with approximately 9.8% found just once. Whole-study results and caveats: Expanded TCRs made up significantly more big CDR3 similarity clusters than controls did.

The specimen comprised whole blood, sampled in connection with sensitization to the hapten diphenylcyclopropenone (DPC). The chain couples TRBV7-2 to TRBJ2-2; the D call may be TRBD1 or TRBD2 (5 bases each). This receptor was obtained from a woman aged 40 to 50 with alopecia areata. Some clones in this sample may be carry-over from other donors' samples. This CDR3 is CASTLARETGELFF. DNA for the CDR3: TGTGCCAGCACCCTAGCCAGGGAAACCGGGGAGCTGTTTTTT.